The 22 T cell receptor beta chains below all came from one sample that was sequenced in a study of identical twins. Using its own MiXCR run on the 5' RACE reads, TCRdb lists one record per CDR3 protein. The top ten clones hold around 3% of a sample with 450,000 or so distinct CDR3 sequences, less than 25% of them seen once. These sequences were also reported in another study, on T cells expressing NK-cell markers.

Material for sequencing was CD4+ T cells sorted from blood. Receptors were obtained from a woman aged 18-29 years in good health.

This clonotype has only a few counts. This chain uses TRBV14 with TRBJ1-5; D gene ambiguous. The CDR3 spans 13 residues. Germline V gene lookup returns CDR1 SGHDN and CDR2 FVKESK. Trimming took 2 bases from V and 4 from J, leaving 6 bases between them. The CDR3 protein is CASSQQENQPQHF. The DNA for the CDR3 is TGTGCCAGCAGCCAACAGGAAAATCAGCCCCAGCATTTT.

This clonotype showed up just a few times. The chain carries TRBV18 and TRBJ2-3, with 10 bases aligning to TRBD2. CDR3 length: 20 residues. CDR1 and CDR2 from the germline V gene are KGHSH and LQKENI. The V gene end was trimmed by 4 bases and the J gene end by 0 bases; junction bases not matched to a gene: 16. The CDR3 loop is CASSHLGRSGGSSSTDTQYF. The CDR3 region has the DNA TGTGCCAGCTCACATCTGGGCCGTAGCGGGGGGTCCTCAAGCACAGATACGCAGTATTTT.

The gene calls are TRBV3-1 and TRBJ2-7; 7 bases match TRBD2. Germline lookup yields CDR1 LGHDT and CDR2 YNNKEL (reference sequence). This CDR3 is built from 15 residues. V shed 4 bases and J 0 bases; nucleotides not matched to a gene: 6. The CDR3 coding sequence is TGTGCCAGCAGCCCGACCGGGACTACCTCCTACGAGCAGTACTTC. As protein: CASSPTGTTSYEQYF.

The genes are TRBV24-1 and TRBJ2-1, with 13 nucleotides matching TRBD2. The CDR3 is 15 amino acids. V shed 4 bases and J 9 bases; nucleotides not matched to a gene: 5. The V gene's germline CDR1 is KGHDR and CDR2 SFDVKD. The CDR3 here is CATSEETSGRSEQFF. The DNA of the CDR3 is TGTGCCACCAGTGAAGAGACTAGCGGGAGGAGTGAGCAGTTCTTC.

This rearrangement joins TRBV12-3 or TRBV12-4 to TRBJ1-2; weak D call: TRBD1 (6 bases). Trimming pared 6 bases from V and 4 bases from J, leaving 18 bases between. The CDR3 contains 15 residues. CDR3 nucleotide sequence: TGTGCCAGCAGCGCCCCTACAGGGCTTTCCTATGGCTACACCTTC. The encoded protein is CASSAPTGLSYGYTF.

The chain couples TRBV6-5 to TRBJ2-1, with a tentative D call TRBD2 (6 bases). Germline values: CDR1 MNHEY, CDR2 SVGAGI. V lost 2 bases to trimming and J lost 6 bases, with 8 bases between them. This CDR3 is 13 amino acids long. This CDR3 reads CASSYRRANEQFF. DNA of the CDR3: TGTGCCAGCAGTTACCGGAGGGCCAATGAGCAGTTCTTC.

There are a few counts of this clonotype. This chain joins TRBV10-3 and TRBJ2-2; D ambiguous. Germline V gene data show CDR1 as ENHRY and CDR2 as SYGVKD. The CDR3 sequence is 14 residues long. Trimming shortened V by 10 bases and J by 6 bases, and 18 bases separated the two germline ends. The chain's CDR3 is CATSTKVAAGELFF. In DNA, the CDR3 is TGTGCCACGTCTACAAAGGTCGCCGCCGGGGAGCTGTTTTTT.

The rearrangement joins TRBV2 to TRBJ1-2, with TRBD1 identical over 8 bases. The ends lost 7 bases at V and 3 bases at J; junction bases unmatched: 13. The CDR3 loop spans 16 amino acids. Germline CDR1 reads SNHLY; CDR2 reads FYNNEI. The CDR3 loop is CASILNPGTGDYGYTF. DNA for the CDR3: TGTGCCAGCATCCTAAATCCCGGGACAGGAGACTATGGCTACACCTTC.

The V and J genes are TRBV3-1 and TRBJ1-2; TRBD1 matches at 8 bases. The V gene end was trimmed by 11 bases and the J gene end by 7 bases; junction bases not matched to a gene: 18. Germline V lookup: CDR1 LGHDT, CDR2 YNNKEL (reference sequence). The CDR3 sequence is 15 residues long. CDR3 in DNA: TGTGCCTCCAGCCATCAGACAGGGGATGGGAGTGGCTACACCTTC. Amino acid sequence: CASSHQTGDGSGYTF.

V gene TRBV20-1 combines with J gene TRBJ2-5; D gene uncertain. Germline V gene lookup returns CDR1 DFQATT and CDR2 SNEGSKA (reference sequence). V dropped 3 bases and J dropped 6 bases, with 11 bases sitting between them. CDR3 length equals 12 residues. The CDR3 DNA sequence: TGCAGTGCTAGCCTACTTACGCAGACCCAGTACTTC. The encoded protein is CSASLLTQTQYF.

In this sample, this clonotype turned up a few times. The V and J genes are TRBV18 and TRBJ2-1, with 11 bases aligning to TRBD2. V dropped 5 bases and J dropped 7; count of bases not matched to a gene: 4. CDR1 is KGHSH, CDR2 LQKENI, per germline. This CDR3 is built from 14 residues. The CDR3 nucleotides read TGTGCCAGCTCAGGGCTAGCGGGAGGTAATGAGCAGTTCTTC. It encodes CASSGLAGGNEQFF.

This clonotype was observed a few times. The genes are TRBV12-3 or TRBV12-4 and TRBJ1-2, with D uncertain. V was clipped by 8 bases and J by 4 bases, with 8 bases between them. The CDR3 loop spans 11 amino acids. The CDR3: CASGTAYGYTF. The CDR3 nucleotides read TGTGCCAGCGGAACAGCCTATGGCTACACCTTC.

The chain employs TRBV6-2 or TRBV6-3 and TRBJ1-2; 7 bases match TRBD1. Germline V gene lookup returns CDR1 MNHEY and CDR2 SVGEGT. The CDR3 covers 13 residues. J was trimmed by 8 bases and V by 7 bases; bases with no gene match: 10. The CDR3 sequence is CASNQQGYDGYTF. The DNA for the CDR3 is TGTGCCAGCAACCAACAGGGGTATGACGGCTACACCTTC.

The rearrangement joins TRBV27 to TRBJ2-2; 8 nucleotides align to TRBD2. V was pared by 7 bases and J by 3 bases, with 10 bases of the junction left unmatched. The CDR3 extends over 16 amino acids. Germline V gene lookup returns CDR1 MNHEY and CDR2 SMNVEV (reference sequence). The CDR3 DNA reads TGTGCCAGCATACGGACTTGGCGGGGGGACACCGGGGAGCTGTTTTTT. As protein: CASIRTWRGDTGELFF.

This chain connects TRBV12-3 or TRBV12-4 to TRBJ2-1; 9 bases agree with TRBD2. CDR3 length equals 17 residues. The V and J ends lost 3 bases and 6 bases, in that order; junction bases with no gene match: 12. CDR3 sequence (DNA): TGTGCCAGCAGTTTCCGTAGCGGGGGCGCGAGGGGCAATGAGCAGTTCTTC. The encoded protein is CASSFRSGGARGNEQFF.

There are a few counts of this clonotype. The gene calls are TRBV11-2 and TRBJ2-1; perhaps TRBD1 as D (5 bases). The length of the CDR3 is 17 residues. V lost 3 bases to trimming and J lost 8 bases, with 23 bases between them. Per germline, CDR1 SGHAT and CDR2 FQNNGV. CDR3 amino acids: CASSFRRSKGITDEQFF. Here the CDR3 DNA reads TGTGCCAGCAGCTTTAGACGAAGTAAGGGGATTACGGATGAGCAGTTCTTC.

This clonotype is a singleton in its sample. The chain combines TRBV11-2 with TRBJ1-5; tentative D call: TRBD1 (6 bases). This CDR3 has 14 residues. V was clipped by 3 bases and J by 7 bases, with 13 bases between them. From germline, CDR1 is SGHAT and CDR2 FQNNGV. Written as DNA, the CDR3 is TGTGCCAGCAGCTTCACAGGGACCCGACAGCCCCAGCATTTT. Protein product: CASSFTGTRQPQHF.

The CDR3 nucleotides read TGCAGTGCTCAGGAGGGGCGGCACGAGCAGTACTTC. This gives the protein CSAQEGRHEQYF. V usage is TRBV20-1 and J usage is TRBJ2-7; a weak D match, TRBD2 (6 bases). The CDR3 covers 12 residues. CDR1 and CDR2 from the germline V gene are DFQATT and SNEGSKA (reference sequence). V was pared by 5 bases and J by 5 bases, with 13 bases between.

Only a few counts were recorded for this clonotype. The chain links TRBV12-3 or TRBV12-4 to TRBJ1-1; 11 bases match TRBD1. With 1 base clipped from V and 10 bases from J, the junction kept 5 bases outside the gene matches. CDR3 length: 14 amino acids. CDR3 sequence: CASSLEGQGVAAFF. DNA of the CDR3: TGTGCCAGCAGTTTAGAGGGACAGGGGGTAGCAGCTTTCTTT.

This clonotype has a handful of counts. The chain uses TRBV20-1 and TRBJ1-1, with 7 bases that match TRBD1. Germline CDR1 DFQATT, CDR2 SNEGSKA (reference sequence). The V gene end was trimmed by 1 base and the J gene end by 8 bases; junction bases not matched to a gene: 4. CDR3 length equals 12 residues. The CDR3: CSARAAGGEAFF. In nucleotides, the CDR3 is TGCAGTGCTAGAGCGGCAGGGGGGGAAGCTTTCTTT.

This clonotype showed up just a few times. CDR3 in DNA: TGTGCCAGCGCCACGGGGAAGCTGTTTTTT. This codes for CASATGKLFF. The chain uses TRBV12-3 or TRBV12-4 and TRBJ2-2; D might be TRBD2 (5 bases). Trimming removed 8 bases at V and 12 bases at J, with 10 bases between. The CDR3 has 10 amino acids.

The rearrangement joins TRBV9 to TRBJ2-3; D gene unclear. The CDR3 runs to 15 residues. Germline V gene lookup returns CDR1 SGDLS and CDR2 YYNGEE. The V gene lost 4 bases and the J gene lost 3 bases, with 15 bases spanning the gap. The chain's CDR3 is CASSSSDRRTDTQYF. DNA for the CDR3: TGTGCCAGCAGCTCTTCCGATCGTAGAACAGATACGCAGTATTTT.